Sequencing of this TCR beta chain was carried out in a study of blood T cells in healthy people across ages. General observations from the study: Per-million-T-cell TCR beta diversity fell roughly linearly with age.

Notes on this clonotype: Its antigen is not known.

A second about 7 to 12 cycle PCR used barcoded and J-beta primers. TCRdb re-called the 5' RACE reads with MiXCR, one entry per CDR3 protein. The sample has 800,000 to 1,300,000 distinct CDR3 sequences; 20% to 25% are singletons. The germline CDR1 and CDR2 sequences are DFQATT and SNEGSKA (reference sequence). V gave up 0 bases and J gave up 6 bases, with 18 bases separating them. This CDR3 spans 16 amino acids. Separately, the same data were catalogued under a study of T cells of mothers and their children. That paper notes: Addition of sample barcodes and 2-4 random nucleotides occurred through the M1S primer of the second PCR. An overlap that was slightly higher, though non-significant, was seen in related mother-child pairs versus unrelated pairs.

The chain joins TRBV20-1 to TRBJ2-1; a possible D gene is TRBD2 (6 bases). Sequencing was done on a sample of blood. This receptor was identified in a girl aged 2-15 years in good health. CDR3 in amino acids: CSARDQERALFNEQFF. CDR3 nucleotide sequence: TGCAGTGCTAGAGATCAGGAGCGGGCTCTCTTCAATGAGCAGTTCTTC.